The entry that follows covers one TCR beta chain sequence. The target antigen is unknown. This record comes from a study of graft-versus-host responses after intestinal transplantation. Trimming cost V 6 bases and J 3 bases; bases outside gene matches: 3. CDR1 MNHEY and CDR2 SMNVEV come from the germline V gene (reference sequence). This CDR3 has 14 residues. Assay: immunoSEQ multiplex PCR; the TCRdb copy retains only in-frame clones and omits some. The data contain approximately 110,000 clones, more than 90% of them singletons. The clonotype was recovered from a human donor who was the organ donor for an intestinal transplant. The rearrangement links TRBV27 to TRBJ2-2; 8 positions match TRBD2. Specimen: unstimulated CD4+ T cells sorted from spleen or lymph node cells, collected before transplant. CDR3 nucleotide sequence: TGTGCCAGCAGGCTAGCGGGTTACACCGGGGAGCTGTTTTTT. It codes for CASRLAGYTGELFF.